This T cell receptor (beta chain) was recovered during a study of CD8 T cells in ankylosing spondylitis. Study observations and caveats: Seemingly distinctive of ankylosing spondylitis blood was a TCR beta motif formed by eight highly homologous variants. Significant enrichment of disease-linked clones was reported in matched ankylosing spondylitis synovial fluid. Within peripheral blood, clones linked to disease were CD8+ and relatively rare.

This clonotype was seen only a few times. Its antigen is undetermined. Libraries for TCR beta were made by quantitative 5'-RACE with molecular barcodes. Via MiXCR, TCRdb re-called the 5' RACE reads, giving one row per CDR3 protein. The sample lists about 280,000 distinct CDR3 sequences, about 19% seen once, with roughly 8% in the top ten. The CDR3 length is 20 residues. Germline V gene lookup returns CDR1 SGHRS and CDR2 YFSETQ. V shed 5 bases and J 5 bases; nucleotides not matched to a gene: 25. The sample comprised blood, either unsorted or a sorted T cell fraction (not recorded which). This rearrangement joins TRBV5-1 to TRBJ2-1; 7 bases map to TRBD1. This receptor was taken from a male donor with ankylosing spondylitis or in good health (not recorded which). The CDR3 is CASSPTGVALGELPHNEQFF. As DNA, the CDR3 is TGCGCCAGCAGTCCAACAGGGGTGGCCCTCGGGGAGCTGCCTCACAATGAGCAGTTCTTC.